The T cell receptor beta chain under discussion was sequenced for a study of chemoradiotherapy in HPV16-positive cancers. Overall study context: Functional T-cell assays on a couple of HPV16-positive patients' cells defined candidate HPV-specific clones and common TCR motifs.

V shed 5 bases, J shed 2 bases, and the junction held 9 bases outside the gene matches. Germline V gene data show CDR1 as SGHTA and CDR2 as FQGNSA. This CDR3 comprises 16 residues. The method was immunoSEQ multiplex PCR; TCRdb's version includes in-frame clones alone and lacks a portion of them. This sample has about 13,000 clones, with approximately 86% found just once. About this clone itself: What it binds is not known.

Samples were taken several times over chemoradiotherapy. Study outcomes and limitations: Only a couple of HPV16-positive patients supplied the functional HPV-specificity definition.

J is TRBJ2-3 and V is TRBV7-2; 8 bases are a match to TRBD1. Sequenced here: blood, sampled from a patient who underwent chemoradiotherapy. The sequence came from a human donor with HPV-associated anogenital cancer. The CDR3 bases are TGTGCCAGCAGCGGACAGGGCTTTTACCCCACAGATACGCAGTATTTT. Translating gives CASSGQGFYPTDTQYF.